This T cell receptor beta chain was profiled in a study of control samples from healthy donors and cancer patients. Repertoires were generated with immunoSEQ multiplex PCR, while TCRdb's copy carries only in-frame clones and drops some. The table lists about 120,000 clones, approximately 89% of them singletons. The CDR3 extends over 13 amino acids. The V gene end was trimmed by 5 bases and the J gene end by 8 bases; junction bases not matched to a gene: 8. V is TRBV12-3 or TRBV12-4 and J is TRBJ1-2; 7 bases are a match to TRBD1. Input material: blood. This sequence originates from a man aged 35 to 55 in good health. The CDR3 is CASSPPGGEGYTF. The CDR3 nucleotides are TGTGCCAGCAGTCCACCAGGGGGGGAAGGCTACACCTTC.